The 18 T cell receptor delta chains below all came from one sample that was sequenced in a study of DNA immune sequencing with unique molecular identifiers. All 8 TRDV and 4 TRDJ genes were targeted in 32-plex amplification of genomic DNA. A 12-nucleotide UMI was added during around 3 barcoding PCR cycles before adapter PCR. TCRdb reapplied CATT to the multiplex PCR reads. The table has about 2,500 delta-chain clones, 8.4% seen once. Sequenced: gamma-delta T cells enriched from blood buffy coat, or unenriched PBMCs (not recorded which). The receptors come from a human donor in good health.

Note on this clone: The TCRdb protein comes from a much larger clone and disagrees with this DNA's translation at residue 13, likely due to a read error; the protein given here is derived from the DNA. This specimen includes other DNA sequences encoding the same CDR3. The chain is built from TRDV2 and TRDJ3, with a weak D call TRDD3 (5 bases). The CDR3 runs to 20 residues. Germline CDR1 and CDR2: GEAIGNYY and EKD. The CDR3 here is CACDTLGTTNGSRDTRQMFF. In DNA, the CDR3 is TGTGCCTGTGACACCTTGGGGACCACGAACGGCTCCCGGGACACCCGACAGATGTTTTTC.

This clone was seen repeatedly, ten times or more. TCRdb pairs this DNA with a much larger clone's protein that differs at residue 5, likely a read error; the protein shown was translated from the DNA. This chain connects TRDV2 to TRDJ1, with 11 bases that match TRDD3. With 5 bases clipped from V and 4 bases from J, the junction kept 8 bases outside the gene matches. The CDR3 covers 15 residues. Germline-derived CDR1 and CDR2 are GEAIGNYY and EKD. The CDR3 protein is CACARLGDRDDKLIF. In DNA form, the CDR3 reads TGTGCCTGTGCCCGACTGGGGGATAGGGACGATAAACTCATCTTT.

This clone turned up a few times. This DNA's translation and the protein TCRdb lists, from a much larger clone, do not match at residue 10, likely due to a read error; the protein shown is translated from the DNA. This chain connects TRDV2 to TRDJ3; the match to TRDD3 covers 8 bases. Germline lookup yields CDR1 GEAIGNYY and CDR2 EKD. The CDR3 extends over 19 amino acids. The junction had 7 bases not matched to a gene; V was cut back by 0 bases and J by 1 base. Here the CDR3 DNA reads TGTGCCTGTGACACCGGTAGCTGGGGGAGGTCCTGGGACACCCGACAGATGTTTTTC. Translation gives CACDTGSWGRSWDTRQMFF.

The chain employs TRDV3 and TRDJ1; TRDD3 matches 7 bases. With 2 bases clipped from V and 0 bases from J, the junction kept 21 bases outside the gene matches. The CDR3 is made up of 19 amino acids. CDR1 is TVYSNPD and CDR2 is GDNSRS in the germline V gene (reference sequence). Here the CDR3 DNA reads TGTGCCTTTCAACCAAGGGGGATCCACCTCCACCCTTACACCGATAAACTCATCTTT. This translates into CAFQPRGIHLHPYTDKLIF. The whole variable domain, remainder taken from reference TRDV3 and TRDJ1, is CDKVTQSSPDQTVASGSEVVLLCTYDTVYSNPDLFWYRIRPDYSFQFVFYGDNSRSEGADFTQGRFSVKHILTQKAFHLVISPVRTEDSATYYCAFQPRGIHLHPYTDKLIFGKGTRVTVEP.

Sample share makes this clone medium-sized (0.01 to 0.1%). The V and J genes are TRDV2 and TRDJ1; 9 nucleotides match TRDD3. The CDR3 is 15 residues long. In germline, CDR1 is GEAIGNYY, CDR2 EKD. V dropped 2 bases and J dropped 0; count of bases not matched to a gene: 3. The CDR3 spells CACDRLGEYTDKLIF. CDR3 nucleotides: TGTGCCTGTGACAGACTGGGGGAGTACACCGATAAACTCATCTTT.

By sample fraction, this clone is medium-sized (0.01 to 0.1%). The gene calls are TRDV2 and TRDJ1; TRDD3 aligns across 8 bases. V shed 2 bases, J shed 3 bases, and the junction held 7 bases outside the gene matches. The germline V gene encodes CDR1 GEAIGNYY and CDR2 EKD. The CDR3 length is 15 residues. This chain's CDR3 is CACDRLGVLADKLIF. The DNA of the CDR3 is TGTGCCTGTGACAGACTGGGGGTTTTGGCCGATAAACTCATCTTT.

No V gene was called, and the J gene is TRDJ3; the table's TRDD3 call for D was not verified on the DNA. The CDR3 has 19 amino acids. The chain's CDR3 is CACSEVLGAFPWDTRQMFF. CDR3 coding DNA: TGTGCCTGTTCGGAGGTACTGGGGGCCTTCCCCTGGGACACCCGACAGATGTTTTTC.

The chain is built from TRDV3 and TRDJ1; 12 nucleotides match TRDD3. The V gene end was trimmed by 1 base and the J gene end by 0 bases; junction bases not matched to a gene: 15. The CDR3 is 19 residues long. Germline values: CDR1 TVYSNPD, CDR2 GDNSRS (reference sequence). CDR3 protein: CAFKGTYWGIQGYTDKLIF. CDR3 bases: TGTGCCTTTAAGGGGACCTACTGGGGGATACAGGGCTACACCGATAAACTCATCTTT. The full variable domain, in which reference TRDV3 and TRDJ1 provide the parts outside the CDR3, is CDKVTQSSPDQTVASGSEVVLLCTYDTVYSNPDLFWYRIRPDYSFQFVFYGDNSRSEGADFTQGRFSVKHILTQKAFHLVISPVRTEDSATYYCAFKGTYWGIQGYTDKLIFGKGTRVTVEP.

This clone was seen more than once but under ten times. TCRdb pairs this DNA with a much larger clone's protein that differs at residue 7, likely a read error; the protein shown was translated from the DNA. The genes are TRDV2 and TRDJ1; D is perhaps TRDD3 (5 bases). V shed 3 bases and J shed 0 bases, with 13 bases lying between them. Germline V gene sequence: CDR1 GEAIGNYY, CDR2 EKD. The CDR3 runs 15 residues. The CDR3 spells CACDLLETDTDKLIF. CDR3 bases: TGTGCCTGTGACCTACTGGAGACAGACACCGATAAACTCATCTTT.

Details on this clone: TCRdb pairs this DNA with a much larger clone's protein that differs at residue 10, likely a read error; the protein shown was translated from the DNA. CDR3 region: CACDQIKEEHSWDTRQMFF. Written as DNA, the CDR3 is TGTGCCTGTGACCAAATCAAGGAGGAGCACTCCTGGGACACCCGACAGATGTTTTTC. The chain couples TRDV2 to TRDJ3; D not resolved. CDR1 and CDR2 from the germline V gene are GEAIGNYY and EKD. Trimming cost V 3 bases and J 0 bases, with 17 bases left between them. The CDR3 length is 19 residues.

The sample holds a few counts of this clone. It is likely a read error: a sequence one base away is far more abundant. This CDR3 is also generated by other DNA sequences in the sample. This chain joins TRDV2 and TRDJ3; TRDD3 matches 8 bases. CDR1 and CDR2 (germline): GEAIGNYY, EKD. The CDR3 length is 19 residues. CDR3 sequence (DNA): TGTGCTTGTGACACGATGACTGGGGGGGCGTCCTGGGACACCCGACAGATGTTTTTC. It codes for CACDTMTGGASWDTRQMFF.

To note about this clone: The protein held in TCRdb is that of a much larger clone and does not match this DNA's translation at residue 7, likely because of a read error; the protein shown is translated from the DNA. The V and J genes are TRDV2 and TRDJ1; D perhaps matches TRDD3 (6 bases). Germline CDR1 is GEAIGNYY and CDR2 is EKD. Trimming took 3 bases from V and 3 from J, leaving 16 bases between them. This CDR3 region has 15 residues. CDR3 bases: TGTGCCTGTGACCCACTGAGGGATAAATCCGATAAACTCATCTTT. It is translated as CACDPLRDKSDKLIF.

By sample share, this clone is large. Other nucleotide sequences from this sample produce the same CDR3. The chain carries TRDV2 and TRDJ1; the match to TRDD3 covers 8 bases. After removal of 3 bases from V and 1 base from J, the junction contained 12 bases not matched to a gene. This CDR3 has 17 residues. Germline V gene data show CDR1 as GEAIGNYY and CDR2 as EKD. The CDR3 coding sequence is TGTGCCTGTGACTCACTTCCCTACGGGGATACCACCGATAAACTCATCTTT. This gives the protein CACDSLPYGDTTDKLIF.

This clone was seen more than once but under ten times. The CDR3 region is CACDLLGVNTDKLIF. The CDR3 nucleotides read TGTGCCTGTGACCTTCTGGGGGTCAACACCGATAAACTCATCTTT. The chain has TRDV2 and TRDJ1, with 7 bases aligning to TRDD3. The V gene's germline CDR1 is GEAIGNYY and CDR2 EKD. This CDR3 comprises 15 residues. V lost 3 bases and J lost 0; bases outside the gene matches: 6.

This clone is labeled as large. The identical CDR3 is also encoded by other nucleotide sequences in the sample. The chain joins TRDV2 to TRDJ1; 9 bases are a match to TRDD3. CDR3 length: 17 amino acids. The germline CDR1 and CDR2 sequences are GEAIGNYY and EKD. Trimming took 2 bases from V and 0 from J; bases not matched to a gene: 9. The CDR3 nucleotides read TGTGCCTGTGACAAACTGGGGGACCCCCCCTACACCGATAAACTCATCTTT. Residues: CACDKLGDPPYTDKLIF.

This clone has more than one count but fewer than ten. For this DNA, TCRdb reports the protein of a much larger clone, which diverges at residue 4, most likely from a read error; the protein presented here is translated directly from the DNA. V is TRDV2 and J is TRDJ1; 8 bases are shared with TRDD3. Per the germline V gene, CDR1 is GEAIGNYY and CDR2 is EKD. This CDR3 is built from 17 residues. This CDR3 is CACNTLTGGHDTDKLIF. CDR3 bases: TGTGCCTGTAACACCTTAACTGGGGGGCATGACACCGATAAACTCATCTTT.

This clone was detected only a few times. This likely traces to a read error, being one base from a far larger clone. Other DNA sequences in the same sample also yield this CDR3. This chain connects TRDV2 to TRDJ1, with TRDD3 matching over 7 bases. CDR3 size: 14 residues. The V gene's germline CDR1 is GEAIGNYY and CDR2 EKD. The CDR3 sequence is CACDKVGDTDKLIF. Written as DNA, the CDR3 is TGTGCCTGTGACAAAGTGGGGGACACCGATAAACTTATCTTT.

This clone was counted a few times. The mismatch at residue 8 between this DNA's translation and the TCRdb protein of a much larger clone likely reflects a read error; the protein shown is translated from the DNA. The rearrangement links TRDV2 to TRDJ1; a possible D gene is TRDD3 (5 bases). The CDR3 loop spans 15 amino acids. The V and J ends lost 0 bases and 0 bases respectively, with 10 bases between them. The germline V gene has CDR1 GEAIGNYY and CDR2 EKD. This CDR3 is CACDTVGGYTDKLIF. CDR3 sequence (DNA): TGTGCCTGTGACACCGTAGGGGGTTACACCGATAAACTCATCTTT.